A selection of T cell receptor beta chains follows, all from one sample in a study of T cell repertoires in ileal Crohn's disease. Profiling relied on immunoSEQ multiplex PCR, and the TCRdb table lists in-frame clones only, not all of them. The sample has 55,000 to 65,000 clones, about 89% seen once; the top ten hold roughly 2%. Sequencing was done on a sample of ileal tissue. The receptors come from an adult with Crohn's disease. The CDR3 runs from the conserved cysteine through the conserved F or W. Each record gives: J gene, clone size, V gene, D gene, CDR3 DNA, CDR3 protein. A D gene is named only where the DNA matches it firmly. Size values are once, few and many counts, or a class for expanded clones, and some rows have none.

J gene: TRBJ1-1; clone size: NA; V gene: TRBV14; D gene: NA; CDR3 DNA: TGTGCCAGCAGCCAAGGCAGGGCCACTGAAGCTTTCTTT; CDR3 protein: CASSQGRATEAFF
J gene: TRBJ2-7; clone size: few; V gene: TRBV7-2; D gene: TRBD1; CDR3 DNA: TGTGCCAGCAGCAACCACCGTTCGGGACAGGGTGACGAGCAGTACTTC; CDR3 protein: CASSNHRSGQGDEQYF
J gene: TRBJ2-5; clone size: NA; V gene: TRBV4-1; D gene: TRBD1; CDR3 DNA: TGCGCCAGCAGCCAATTGGCCAGGGGGCAAGAGACCCAGTACTTC; CDR3 protein: CASSQLARGQETQYF
J gene: TRBJ1-4; clone size: few; V gene: TRBV27; D gene: NA; CDR3 DNA: TGTGCCACTTCACAGAGCACTAATGAAAAACTGTTTTTT; CDR3 protein: CATSQSTNEKLFF
J gene: TRBJ2-5; clone size: NA; V gene: TRBV20-1; D gene: NA; CDR3 DNA: TGCAGTGCTGGACTCCAAGAGACCCAGTACTTC; CDR3 protein: CSAGLQETQYF
J gene: TRBJ2-5; clone size: once; V gene: TRBV30; D gene: TRBD2; CDR3 DNA: TGTGCCTGGAGTTCAAGCGGGAGGGAGTTGGAGACCCAGTACTTC; CDR3 protein: CAWSSSGRELETQYF
J gene: TRBJ2-1; clone size: NA; V gene: TRBV4-3; D gene: TRBD2; CDR3 DNA: TGCGCCAGCAGCCAAGATCTCGGGAGGGGGGAGCGTTTCTTC; CDR3 protein: CASSQDLGRGERFF
J gene: TRBJ2-7; clone size: few; V gene: TRBV4-2; D gene: NA; CDR3 DNA: TGTGCCAGCAGCCCAGGGGGGACGGCATACGAGCAGTACTTC; CDR3 protein: CASSPGGTAYEQYF
J gene: TRBJ1-5; clone size: once; V gene: TRBV7-9; D gene: NA; CDR3 DNA: TGTGCCAGCAGCCCACTCAGGGAAGATCAGCCCCAGCATTTT; CDR3 protein: CASSPLREDQPQHF
J gene: TRBJ1-1; clone size: NA; V gene: TRBV5-1; D gene: TRBD1; CDR3 DNA: TGCGCCAGCAGCTTGGGAGGGACAGTAAGCACTGAAGCTTTCTTT; CDR3 protein: CASSLGGTVSTEAFF
J gene: TRBJ1-6; clone size: few; V gene: TRBV5-4; D gene: NA; CDR3 DNA: TGTGCCAGCAGCGTGGATAAGGGGCAAACTTCACCCCTCCACTTT; CDR3 protein: CASSVDKGQTSPLHF
J gene: TRBJ2-1; clone size: NA; V gene: TRBV27; D gene: TRBD2; CDR3 DNA: TGTGCCAGCAGTGGCGGGGGGGTCTCCTACAATGAGCAGTTCTTC; CDR3 protein: CASSGGGVSYNEQFF